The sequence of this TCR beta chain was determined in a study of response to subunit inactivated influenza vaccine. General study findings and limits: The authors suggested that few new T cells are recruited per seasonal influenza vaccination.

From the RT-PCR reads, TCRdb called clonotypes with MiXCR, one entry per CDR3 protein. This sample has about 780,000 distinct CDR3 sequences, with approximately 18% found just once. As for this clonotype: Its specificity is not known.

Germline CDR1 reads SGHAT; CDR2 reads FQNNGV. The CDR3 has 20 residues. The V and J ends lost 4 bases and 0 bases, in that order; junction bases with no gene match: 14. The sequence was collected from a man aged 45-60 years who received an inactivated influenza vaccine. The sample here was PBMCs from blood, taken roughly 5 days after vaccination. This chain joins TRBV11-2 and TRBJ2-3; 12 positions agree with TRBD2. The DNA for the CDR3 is TGTGCCAGCAGCTACGGACTAGCGGGACCCGTGGGCTCTAGCACAGATACGCAGTATTTT. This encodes CASSYGLAGPVGSSTDTQYF. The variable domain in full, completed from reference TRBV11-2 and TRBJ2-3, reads EAGVAQSPRYKIIEKRQSVAFWCNPISGHATLYWYQQILGQGPKLLIQFQNNGVVDDSQLPKDRFSAERLKGVDSTLKIQPAKLEDSAVYLCASSYGLAGPVGSSTDTQYFGPGTRLTVL.